The present T cell receptor beta chain was sequenced within a study of beta chain features in type 1 diabetes. On this clone itself: Its antigen is unidentified.

The investigators reverse transcribed all of the isolated RNA, so they sequenced expressed TCRB transcripts. Naive, central memory and regulatory T cell samples came to a mean of roughly 3.6 million reads. The data were produced by immunoSEQ multiplex PCR, yet TCRdb's version contains in-frame clones alone and is incomplete. This table has about 700,000 clones, around 15% appearing once. With 3 bases removed from V and 8 bases from J, the gap between germline ends came to 10 bases. Germline V gene lookup returns CDR1 MDHEN and CDR2 SYDVKM. The CDR3 is 12 residues long. General observations from the study: Over-representation of high TCR-expressing cells was a possible consequence of cDNA sequencing. Patients with Type 1 diabetes showed moderately but significantly shorter TCRB CDR3s in all four CD4+ subsets.

The J gene is TRBJ1-2, the V gene TRBV28; D is undetermined. The sequence was collected from a man younger than 35 with type 1 diabetes. Sequencing was carried out using naive CD4+ T cells from blood. Here the CDR3 DNA reads TGTGCCAGCAGTTTCGTAGGCCGCGGCTACACCTTC. Its protein is CASSFVGRGYTF.